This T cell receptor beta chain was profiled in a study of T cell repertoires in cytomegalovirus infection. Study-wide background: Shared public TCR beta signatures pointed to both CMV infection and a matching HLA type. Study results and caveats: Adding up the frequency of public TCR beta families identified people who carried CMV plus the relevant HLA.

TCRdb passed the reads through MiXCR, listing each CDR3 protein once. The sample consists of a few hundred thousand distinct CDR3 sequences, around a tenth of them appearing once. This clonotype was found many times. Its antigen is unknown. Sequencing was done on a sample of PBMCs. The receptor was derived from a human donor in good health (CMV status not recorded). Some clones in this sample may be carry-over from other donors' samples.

CDR3 region: CASREGATTYNEQFF. In nucleotides, the CDR3 is TGTGCCAGTAGGGAGGGGGCGACGACCTACAATGAGCAGTTCTTC. The chain joins TRBV19 to TRBJ2-1, with D possibly being TRBD1 (7 bases). The CDR3 runs to 15 residues. CDR1 is LNHDA, CDR2 SQIVND, per germline (reference sequence). With 6 bases removed from V and 2 bases from J, the gap between germline ends came to 14 bases. The full variable domain, with the rest looked up from reference TRBV19 and TRBJ2-1, is DGGITQSPKYLFRKEGQNVTLSCEQNLNHDAMYWYRQDPGQGLRLIYYSQIVNDFQKGDIAEGYSVSREKKESFPLTVTSAQKNPTAFYLCASREGATTYNEQFFGPGTRLTVL.